This T cell receptor (beta chain) was sequenced for a study of OX40 agonist ivuxolimab in advanced cancers. The CDR3 is 15 residues long. Germline V gene sequence: CDR1 MGHRA, CDR2 YSYEKL. Trimming removed 1 base from V and 4 bases from J; junction bases left unmatched: 3. Method: immunoSEQ multiplex PCR; TCRdb's copy keeps in-frame clones and lacks some. The sample has about 86,000 clones, 91% seen once. This rearrangement joins TRBV4-1 to TRBJ2-7, with 11 bases matching TRBD2. The clonotype was recovered from an adult with an advanced solid tumor such as melanoma, head and neck, liver or kidney cancer. The sample consisted of CD4+ or CD8+ T cells sorted from blood, taken in a trial of the OX40 agonist ivuxolimab. In DNA, the CDR3 is TGCGCCAGCAGCCAAGCGGCTAGCGGGAGGTACGAGCAGTACTTC. Its translation: CASSQAASGRYEQYF.